One and the same sample provided the 17 T cell receptor beta chains below, sequenced in a study of cytomegalovirus exposure and HLA in healthy donors. The PCR had 60 Vbeta and 13 Jbeta primers. The data were produced by immunoSEQ multiplex PCR, yet TCRdb's version contains in-frame clones alone and is incomplete. The sample yields about 160,000 clones, 75% seen once. The sample consisted of PBMCs. The receptors derive from a female donor in good health and CMV-seronegative.

In this sample, this clone turned up a few times. This sequence joins TRBV28 and TRBJ1-2, with D maybe TRBD1 (5 bases). V lost 6 bases and J 2 bases, leaving 10 bases between the germline ends. CDR1 and CDR2 from the germline V gene are MDHEN and SYDVKM. The CDR3 is 13 residues long. Here the CDR3 reads CASSSDKNYGYTF. In DNA, the CDR3 is TGTGCCAGCAGCTCGGACAAGAACTATGGCTACACCTTC.

The chain links TRBV28 to TRBJ1-5; TRBD1 matches 9 bases. Germline V gene data show CDR1 as MDHEN and CDR2 as SYDVKM. The CDR3 spans 15 residues. V lost 5 bases and J lost 2; bases outside the gene matches: 4. CDR3 amino acids: CASSPRQGGNQPQHF. CDR3 DNA sequence: TGTGCCAGCAGTCCGCGACAGGGGGGCAATCAGCCCCAGCATTTT. The full variable domain, its missing parts supplied by reference TRBV28 and TRBJ1-5, is DVKVTQSSRYLVKRTGEKVFLECVQDMDHENMFWYRQDPGLGLRLIYFSYDVKMKEKGDIPEGYSVSREKKERFSLILESASTNQTSMYLCASSPRQGGNQPQHFGDGTRLSIL.

V is TRBV15 and J is TRBJ1-5; 8 nucleotides match TRBD1. J lost 5 bases, V lost 2 bases, and 5 bases had no gene match. CDR1 is LNHNV, CDR2 YYDKDF, per germline (reference sequence). This CDR3 comprises 15 residues. CDR3 bases: TGTGCCACCAGCAGACCTCCAGGGGGCTATCAGCCCCAGCATTTT. Protein: CATSRPPGGYQPQHF.

This clone has only a few counts. The rearrangement joins TRBV5-5 to TRBJ1-4, with TRBD1 identical over 8 bases. The CDR3 is 17 amino acids. V dropped 2 bases and J dropped 7; count of bases not matched to a gene: 13. The germline CDR1 and CDR2 sequences are SGHKS and YYEKEE (reference sequence). The CDR3 region has the DNA TGTGCCAGCAGCTTAGGAGTGGCAGGGGGCTTTGGTGAAAAACTGTTTTTT. Protein: CASSLGVAGGFGEKLFF.

This clone was counted between two and nine times. V and J are TRBV7-8 and TRBJ1-3, with D unresolved. The V gene lost 5 bases and the J gene lost 4 bases, with 15 bases spanning the gap. Germline lookup yields CDR1 SGHVS and CDR2 FQNEAQ. This CDR3 is built from 15 residues. The CDR3 nucleotides read TGTGCCAGCAGCCCAGAGAGGGTCCCGGGAAACACCATATATTTT. Translated: CASSPERVPGNTIYF.

The chain has TRBV19 and TRBJ2-7, with TRBD2 matching 8 bases. Germline V gene lookup returns CDR1 LNHDA and CDR2 SQIVND (reference sequence). Trimming at V came to 8 bases and at J to 5 bases, leaving 11 bases not matched to a gene. There are 14 residues in the CDR3. The CDR3 spells CASGSGRSTHEQYF. CDR3 DNA sequence: TGTGCCAGTGGAAGCGGGAGATCCACCCACGAGCAGTACTTC.

J is TRBJ1-2 and V is TRBV28, with a tentative D call TRBD1 (5 bases). Looked up from germline, CDR1 is MDHEN and CDR2 is SYDVKM. The CDR3 consists of 16 residues. The germline V and J ends were trimmed by 5 bases and 8 bases, with 24 bases remaining between them. In DNA form, the CDR3 reads TGTGCCAGCAGTCCCGAGGGGAGGGGATGGAGAGGAGGCTACACCTTC. The encoded protein is CASSPEGRGWRGGYTF.

The chain combines TRBV7-9 with TRBJ2-5; TRBD2 agrees at 7 bases. With V trimmed by 8 bases and J by 5 bases, 8 bases remained unmatched. Germline V CDR1 and CDR2: SEHNR, FQNEAQ (reference sequence). The CDR3 totals 13 residues. DNA of the CDR3: TGTGCCAGCCGGGGGAGGGGAGATGAGACCCAGTACTTC. Amino acids: CASRGRGDETQYF.

DNA of the CDR3: TGTGCCTGGAGTTCGTCAGATACGCAGTATTTT. Its translation: CAWSSSDTQYF. The rearrangement joins TRBV30 to TRBJ2-3; D gene unclear. Deletions cut 2 bases from V and 4 bases from J, with 4 bases between. Germline V gives CDR1 GTSNPN, CDR2 SVGIG (reference sequence). The length of the CDR3 is 11 residues.

The chain couples TRBV6-5 to TRBJ2-7; 11 nucleotides agree with TRBD1. V lost 6 bases and J lost 4; bases outside the gene matches: 5. Looked up from germline, CDR1 is MNHEY and CDR2 is SVGAGI. This CDR3 region has 14 residues. The CDR3 nucleotides read TGTGCCAGCAGCAAGGACAGGGGGCTTTACGAGCAGTACTTC. It is translated as CASSKDRGLYEQYF.

This chain links TRBV7-2 with TRBJ1-2, with D possibly matching TRBD1 (5 bases). V was shortened by 1 base and J by 4 bases, with 13 bases between the two germline ends. This CDR3 has 15 residues. Germline CDR1 reads SGHTA; CDR2 reads FQGNSA. The CDR3 nucleotides read TGTGCCAGCAGCTTAGGATTGGGGGGAGGCTATGGCTACACCTTC. Amino acids: CASSLGLGGGYGYTF.

This chain joins TRBV6-6 and TRBJ1-5; D is perhaps TRBD1 (5 bases). The CDR3 contains 16 residues. Germline V CDR1 and CDR2: MNHNY, SVGAGI (reference sequence). V was cut by 2 bases and J by 9 bases, with 20 bases left in between. CDR3 DNA sequence: TGTGCCAGCAGTTACGCCGGCGGGGCCAAGTCAATGCCCCAGCATTTT. It translates to CASSYAGGAKSMPQHF.

This clone was seen a handful of times. The V and J genes are TRBV15 and TRBJ2-1; 10 bases match TRBD1. The CDR3 has 15 residues. V dropped 3 bases and J dropped 8; count of bases not matched to a gene: 7. Germline V gene sequence: CDR1 LNHNV, CDR2 YYDKDF (reference sequence). The CDR3 nucleotides are TGTGCCACCAGCAGCGGACAGGGGGGAAGTGATGAGCAGTTCTTC. This encodes CATSSGQGGSDEQFF.

The J gene is TRBJ2-2, the V gene TRBV7-2; D possibly corresponds to TRBD1 (6 bases). Germline CDR1 SGHTA, CDR2 FQGNSA. The V gene lost 11 bases and the J gene lost 4 bases, with 11 bases spanning the gap. The CDR3 sequence is 12 residues long. This CDR3 reads CALGRGTGELFF. The CDR3 DNA is TGTGCCCTGGGCAGGGGCACCGGGGAGCTGTTTTTT.

The rearrangement joins TRBV19 to TRBJ2-7, with 9 bases aligning to TRBD1. V lost 6 bases and J lost 1; bases outside the gene matches: 7. Germline CDR1 LNHDA, CDR2 SQIVND (reference sequence). The CDR3 has 15 amino acids. The CDR3 DNA reads TGTGCCAGTAGCCCTTCCGGGACAGGGTCCTACGAGCAGTACTTC. Translated: CASSPSGTGSYEQYF.

V gene TRBV5-6 combines with J gene TRBJ2-2; 9 bases agree with TRBD2. There are 15 residues in the CDR3. V dropped 3 bases and J dropped 5; count of bases not matched to a gene: 5. Germline CDR1 is SGHDT and CDR2 is YYEEEE. CDR3 protein: CASSYSGGRTGELFF. The CDR3 DNA reads as TGTGCCAGCAGCTATAGCGGGGGACGGACCGGGGAGCTGTTTTTT.

The chain employs TRBV5-8 and TRBJ1-1; 7 positions agree with TRBD1. CDR1 and CDR2 (germline): SGHTS, YDEGEE. With 6 bases clipped from V and 10 bases from J, the junction kept 12 bases outside the gene matches. This CDR3 has 13 residues. The CDR3 region has the DNA TGTGCCAGCACCCAGGGGGGCCGGGTAGGAGCTTTCTTT. Its translation: CASTQGGRVGAFF.